Each of the 14 T cell receptor beta chains below was sequenced from the same sample in a study of T cell responses to AZD1222 COVID-19 vaccine. Assay: immunoSEQ multiplex PCR; the TCRdb copy retains only in-frame clones and omits some. This table has approximately 150,000 clones, 90% to 95% appearing once. The sequenced sample was peripheral blood, obtained on day 0 of AZD1222 vaccination. The receptors were gathered from an adult in good health.

The chain uses TRBV7-9 and TRBJ1-1; 9 nucleotides match TRBD1. There are 13 residues in the CDR3. Germline CDR1 SEHNR, CDR2 FQNEAQ (reference sequence). The V segment lost 4 bases and the J segment 5 bases; nucleotides outside the gene matches: 2. This CDR3 reads CASSWTGETEAFF. The CDR3 DNA follows: TGTGCCAGCAGCTGGACAGGGGAGACTGAAGCTTTCTTT.

The chain uses TRBV6-2 or TRBV6-3 and TRBJ2-5, with 14 bases that match TRBD2. There are 19 residues in the CDR3. Germline V CDR1 and CDR2: MNHEY, SVGEGT. J lost 1 base, V lost 2 bases, and 9 bases had no gene match. CDR3 coding DNA: TGTGCCAGCAGTTACCTTGGGACTAGCGGGAGAGACTTCCAAGAGACCCAGTACTTC. Translation gives CASSYLGTSGRDFQETQYF.

About this clone: Other DNA sequences from this sample encode an identical CDR3 as well. The J gene is TRBJ2-7, the V gene TRBV11-2; D is perhaps TRBD1 (6 bases). V was trimmed by 3 bases and J by 3 bases, leaving 6 bases between them. The CDR3 is made up of 12 amino acids. CDR1 is SGHAT, CDR2 FQNNGV, per germline. CDR3 sequence reads: CASSLDSYEQYF. The DNA for the CDR3 is TGTGCCAGCAGCTTGGACAGCTACGAGCAGTACTTC.

The CDR3 loop is CASGRIYEQYF. The CDR3 DNA reads TGTGCCAGCGGTAGGATCTACGAGCAGTACTTC. The genes are TRBV12-3 or TRBV12-4 and TRBJ2-7; unclear D gene. V gave up 8 bases and J gave up 3 bases, with 8 bases separating them. The length of the CDR3 is 11 residues.

The V call is TRBV7-3, the J call TRBJ2-5; D is possibly TRBD2 (6 bases). CDR3 size: 15 residues. Germline V gene data show CDR1 as SGHTA and CDR2 as FQGTGA. Trimming removed 4 bases from V and 3 bases from J, with 15 bases in between. CDR3 region: CASSSLGLTEETQYF. CDR3 DNA: TGTGCCAGCAGCTCACTCGGACTAACCGAAGAGACCCAGTACTTC.

This clone appeared once. This sequence joins TRBV6-5 and TRBJ1-1; D is undetermined. The V gene's germline CDR1 is MNHEY and CDR2 SVGAGI. Trimming shortened V by 0 bases and J by 11 bases, and 13 bases separated the two germline ends. The CDR3 is 13 residues long. CDR3 region: CASSYSETAGAFF. For the CDR3, the DNA is TGTGCCAGCAGTTACTCGGAGACCGCGGGGGCTTTCTTT.

The sample holds a few counts of this clone. The rearrangement links TRBV5-1 to TRBJ1-1; D unresolved. V was shortened by 4 bases and J by 4 bases, with 17 bases between the two germline ends. This CDR3 contains 15 residues. Germline values: CDR1 SGHRS, CDR2 YFSETQ. The CDR3 protein is CASSKDRGVATEAFF. In nucleotides, the CDR3 is TGCGCCAGCAGCAAGGACCGTGGGGTGGCCACTGAAGCTTTCTTT.

The rearrangement uses TRBV6-6 and TRBJ2-3, with unresolved D. V lost 5 bases and J lost 4, with 7 bases in between. This CDR3 comprises 12 residues. Germline CDR1 reads MNHNY; CDR2 reads SVGAGI (reference sequence). CDR3 residues: CASSQRSDTQYF. Written as DNA, the CDR3 is TGTGCCAGCAGTCAGAGATCAGATACGCAGTATTTT.

The chain uses TRBV18 and TRBJ1-2; D remains ambiguous. The CDR3 spans 13 residues. In germline, CDR1 is KGHSH, CDR2 LQKENI. V lost 5 bases to trimming and J lost 7 bases, with 14 bases between them. In nucleotides, the CDR3 is TGTGCCAGCTCAGCCTCTTCGAAGCTTGGCTACACCTTC. It encodes CASSASSKLGYTF.

The J gene is TRBJ2-7, the V gene TRBV29-1, with a tentative D call TRBD2 (7 bases). V was clipped by 2 bases and J by 3 bases, with 8 bases between them. This CDR3 comprises 12 residues. The V gene's germline CDR1 is SQVTM and CDR2 ANQGSEA. Written as DNA, the CDR3 is TGCAGCGTTGAAAGGGGGGGCTACGAGCAGTACTTC. It yields the protein CSVERGGYEQYF.

V is TRBV5-4 and J is TRBJ1-5; possible D gene TRBD1, 6 bases. The CDR3 loop spans 13 amino acids. The germline V and J ends were trimmed by 3 bases and 3 bases, with 7 bases remaining between them. Per germline, CDR1 SGHNT and CDR2 YYREEE (reference sequence). The CDR3 sequence is CASSSGANQPQHF. In DNA, the CDR3 is TGTGCCAGCAGCTCAGGGGCCAATCAGCCCCAGCATTTT.

Points on this clone: Other nucleotide sequences in the sample specify the same CDR3. The V call is TRBV3-1 (or the pseudogene TRBV3-2), the J call TRBJ1-1, with D unclear. CDR1 is LGHDT and CDR2 is YNNKEL in the germline V gene (reference sequence). V was clipped by 3 bases and J by 3 bases, with 8 bases between them. This CDR3 is built from 13 residues. This CDR3 reads CASSQGRDTEAFF. The CDR3 coding sequence is TGTGCCAGCAGCCAGGGAAGGGACACTGAAGCTTTCTTT.

V and J are TRBV29-1 and TRBJ1-1; D remains unclear. V was cut by 4 bases and J by 4 bases, with 13 bases left in between. From germline, CDR1 is SQVTM and CDR2 ANQGSEA. This CDR3 region has 13 residues. As DNA, the CDR3 is TGCAGCGTTGCCCCTCGTTCCGGCACTGAAGCTTTCTTT. This gives the protein CSVAPRSGTEAFF.

CDR3 coding DNA: TGTGCCAGCAGCCCGGACCCGGTCGGAAACTATGGCTACACCTTC. Its protein is CASSPDPVGNYGYTF. The chain links TRBV6-5 to TRBJ1-2; D uncertain. The length of the CDR3 is 15 residues. The V and J ends lost 6 bases and 2 bases respectively, with 16 bases between them. Germline values: CDR1 MNHEY, CDR2 SVGAGI.